The clone carrying this T cell receptor (beta chain) was observed a few times. What it binds is unknown. This specimen belongs to a study of T-cell memory formation after mild COVID-19. Looking at the study overall: TCR clusters largely stayed donor specific.

TCRdb recomputed calls from the 5' RACE reads with MiXCR, one row per CDR3 protein. This table has some 250,000 distinct CDR3 sequences, more than 15% appearing once. Trimming pared 7 bases from V and 1 base from J, leaving 6 bases between. The CDR3 covers 12 residues. CDR1 and CDR2 (germline): SGHAT, FQNNGV. Study conclusions and caveats: The pre-infection memory compartment contained some responding clones, suggesting cross-reactive memory joined.

The sequenced material came from PBMCs or a T cell subset sorted from them (not recorded which). The J gene is TRBJ2-3, the V gene TRBV11-2; D is unresolved. This TCR came from a man aged 18 to 29 who had mild COVID-19 (a few samples of this study predate the infection). Cell type and time point are not known. CDR3 sequence: CASNIRTDTQYF. CDR3 DNA: TGTGCCAGCAATATCCGCACAGATACGCAGTATTTT.